Below, 27 T cell receptor beta chains from the same sample are listed, as sequenced in a study of blood T cells in healthy people across ages. Sample-barcoded 5' priming and a J-beta primer mix drove a second PCR of about 7 to 12 cycles. TCRdb reprocessed the 5' RACE reads via MiXCR and lists one record per CDR3 protein. The repertoire has about 830,000 distinct CDR3 sequences, 58% of them found once; the top ten carry 22%. Sequencing was carried out using blood. Receptor source: a man in his thirties or forties in good health.

The CDR3: CSARWSGLNEQFF. DNA for the CDR3: TGCAGTGCTAGGTGGTCGGGCCTAAATGAGCAGTTCTTC. The chain uses TRBV20-1 and TRBJ2-1; D call uncertain. V dropped 3 bases and J dropped 7 bases, with 13 bases sitting between them. The CDR3 loop spans 13 amino acids. The germline gives CDR1 DFQATT, CDR2 SNEGSKA (reference sequence).

The genes are TRBV6-5 and TRBJ2-7; D may be TRBD1 (6 bases). The CDR3 sequence is 13 residues long. Germline assignment: CDR1 MNHEY and CDR2 SVGAGI. V was shortened by 8 bases and J by 4 bases, with 15 bases between the two germline ends. The CDR3 is CASGKGQDYEQYF. CDR3 nucleotide sequence: TGTGCCAGCGGTAAGGGACAAGATTACGAGCAGTACTTC.

V and J are TRBV7-3 and TRBJ2-7; TRBD2 matches 10 bases. The CDR3 extends over 13 amino acids. With V trimmed by 5 bases and J by 8 bases, 6 bases remained unmatched. Germline assignment: CDR1 SGHTA and CDR2 FQGTGA. The CDR3 DNA follows: TGTGCCAGCAGCCGAGGACTAGCGGATCAGCAGTACTTC. It translates to CASSRGLADQQYF.

J is TRBJ1-5 and V is TRBV20-1, with TRBD1 as a possible D gene (6 bases). The V end was cut by 2 bases, the J end by 5 bases, with 7 bases between. The length of the CDR3 is 12 residues. The germline gives CDR1 DFQATT, CDR2 SNEGSKA (reference sequence). The CDR3 sequence is CSARRGYQPQHF. CDR3 nucleotides: TGCAGTGCTAGAAGGGGGTATCAGCCCCAGCATTTT.

The chain couples TRBV7-2 to TRBJ2-7; D unresolved. The ends were cut back, 2 bases at V and 1 base at J, with 15 bases in the middle. The CDR3 has 16 amino acids. Germline V gene sequence: CDR1 SGHTA, CDR2 FQGNSA. The CDR3 sequence is CASSLKAELRSYEQYF. For the CDR3, the DNA is TGTGCCAGCAGCTTAAAGGCGGAGCTCCGGTCCTACGAGCAGTACTTC.

The chain recombines TRBV6-5 with TRBJ1-6; D remains ambiguous. Trimming pared 7 bases from V and 7 bases from J, leaving 11 bases between. This CDR3 comprises 13 residues. Germline V gives CDR1 MNHEY, CDR2 SVGAGI. In DNA, the CDR3 is TGTGCCAGCACTCTCGGTCGGAATTCACCCCTCCACTTT. The encoded protein is CASTLGRNSPLHF.

The chain couples TRBV6-1 to TRBJ1-2; 8 bases agree with TRBD1. The CDR3 is 16 amino acids. Germline trimming cut 0 bases from V and 0 bases from J; bases unmatched to any gene: 3. Germline lookup yields CDR1 MNHNS and CDR2 SASEGT. Written as DNA, the CDR3 is TGTGCCAGCAGTGAAGCGGGGACAGGCCCTAACTATGGCTACACCTTC. It encodes CASSEAGTGPNYGYTF.

The chain links TRBV28 to TRBJ2-4; unclear D gene. The better agreement between TRBJ2-7 and the DNA end casts doubt on the J call. CDR1 is MDHEN and CDR2 is SYDVKM in the germline V gene. This CDR3 contains 14 residues. The CDR3, as DNA: TGTGCCAGCAGTTTGCCGGGCAGTTACTACGAGCAGTACTTC. It codes for CASSLPGSYYEQYF.

This clonotype was seen only a few times. The CDR3 is CATSSTLEGRRETQYF. The CDR3 coding sequence is TGTGCCACCAGCTCAACCCTCGAGGGGAGGAGAGAGACCCAGTACTTC. The V and J genes are TRBV15 and TRBJ2-5; possibly TRBD2 for D (6 bases). V gave up 5 bases and J gave up 4 bases, with 20 bases separating them. The germline V gene has CDR1 LNHNV and CDR2 YYDKDF (reference sequence). This CDR3 comprises 16 residues.

The V and J genes are TRBV7-2 and TRBJ2-7; the match to TRBD2 covers 11 bases. Germline CDR1 SGHTA, CDR2 FQGNSA. CDR3 length equals 16 residues. Trimming removed 1 base from V and 4 bases from J; junction bases left unmatched: 6. The CDR3 DNA reads TGTGCCAGCAGCTTAGAAGTCGCTAGCGGGGGGTACGAGCAGTACTTC. Its translation is CASSLEVASGGYEQYF.

V is TRBV29-1 and J is TRBJ2-5; D not resolved. The germline V gene encodes CDR1 SQVTM and CDR2 ANQGSEA. V was pared by 7 bases and J by 0 bases, with 15 bases between. The CDR3 is 14 amino acids. The CDR3 is CSAQSGSYQETQYF. CDR3 in DNA: TGCAGCGCCCAGTCCGGGTCGTACCAAGAGACCCAGTACTTC.

J is TRBJ1-1 and V is TRBV7-9; TRBD1 might be the D (5 bases). The germline V and J ends were trimmed by 4 bases and 12 bases, with 15 bases remaining between them. The CDR3 is 12 residues long. The germline V gene has CDR1 SEHNR and CDR2 FQNEAQ (reference sequence). The CDR3 coding sequence is TGTGCCAGCAGCTCCGGGACCCCGGTTACTTTCTTT. It encodes CASSSGTPVTFF.

This clonotype was recorded a few times. The CDR3 DNA reads as TGTGCCAGCAGCCAAGAACCCCGACACTCTCATGGCTACACCTTC. It specifies CASSQEPRHSHGYTF. The chain combines TRBV3-1 with TRBJ1-2; D gene unclear. Germline V CDR1 and CDR2: LGHDT, YNNKEL (reference sequence). This CDR3 spans 15 amino acids. Trimming removed 0 bases at V and 6 bases at J, with 14 bases between.

A few counts support this clonotype. The chain joins TRBV7-2 to TRBJ2-5; 9 bases fit TRBD2. The length of the CDR3 is 15 residues. CDR1 is SGHTA, CDR2 FQGNSA, per germline. With 5 bases clipped from V and 1 base from J, the junction kept 5 bases outside the gene matches. This CDR3 is CASSHSGGFQETQYF. In nucleotides, the CDR3 is TGTGCCAGCAGCCATAGCGGGGGTTTCCAAGAGACCCAGTACTTC.

The table lists this clonotype with a few counts. The chain has TRBV20-1 and TRBJ1-2; D not resolved. V gave up 6 bases and J gave up 2 bases, with 10 bases separating them. Germline V gene data show CDR1 as DFQATT and CDR2 as SNEGSKA (reference sequence). CDR3 size: 12 residues. The CDR3 nucleotides are TGCAGTGCCAAAGACGGGAACTATGGCTACACCTTC. Translation: CSAKDGNYGYTF.

J is TRBJ1-6 and V is TRBV12-3 or TRBV12-4; tentative D call: TRBD1 (6 bases). Trimming stripped 7 bases from V and 7 bases from J, with 8 bases between. The CDR3 is 12 residues long. CDR3 in amino acids: CASNRDNSPLHF. Written as DNA, the CDR3 is TGTGCCAGCAACAGGGACAATTCACCCCTCCACTTT.

This rearrangement joins TRBV2 to TRBJ1-1, with unresolved D. Germline CDR1 SNHLY, CDR2 FYNNEI. This CDR3 contains 13 residues. Trimming left V 8 bases short and J 5 bases short, with 15 bases between. The CDR3 spells CASGSSRSTEAFF. CDR3 DNA sequence: TGTGCCAGCGGGTCCAGTAGGTCTACTGAAGCTTTCTTT.

This clonotype came up a few times. The chain links TRBV6-5 to TRBJ2-1, with TRBD2 as a possible D gene (5 bases). Looked up from germline, CDR1 is MNHEY and CDR2 is SVGAGI. Between the trimmed V and J ends, which lost 0 bases and 7 bases, there was a span of 13 bases. This CDR3 comprises 15 residues. CDR3 amino acids: CASSYSYTRKNEQFF. CDR3 DNA sequence: TGTGCCAGCAGTTACTCCTACACTAGGAAGAATGAGCAGTTCTTC.

V and J are TRBV7-9 and TRBJ2-3; maybe TRBD1 (6 bases). Germline V gene lookup returns CDR1 SEHNR and CDR2 FQNEAQ (reference sequence). V gave up 4 bases and J gave up 6 bases, with 26 bases separating them. The CDR3 consists of 18 residues. CDR3: CASSSRYDRPTQGDTQYF. The CDR3 bases are TGTGCCAGCAGCTCGCGATATGACAGGCCTACGCAAGGGGATACGCAGTATTTT. The whole variable domain, filled in from reference TRBV7-9 and TRBJ2-3, reads DTGVSQNPRHKITKRGQNVTFRCDPISEHNRLYWYRQTLGQGPEFLTYFQNEAQLEKSRLLSDRFSAERPKGSFSTLEIQRTEQGDSAMYLCASSSRYDRPTQGDTQYFGPGTRLTVL.

This clonotype was seen at least ten times. The chain combines TRBV5-5 with TRBJ2-7; D may be TRBD1 (6 bases). This CDR3 contains 15 residues. Trimming cost V 3 bases and J 0 bases, with 13 bases left between them. Germline V gene data show CDR1 as SGHKS and CDR2 as YYEKEE (reference sequence). The CDR3 DNA reads TGTGCCAGCAGCTCCGGGACAACTGGCTCCTACGAGCAGTACTTC. This encodes CASSSGTTGSYEQYF.

The chain combines TRBV11-2 with TRBJ2-1, with 12 positions matching TRBD2. With 5 bases clipped from V and 4 bases from J, the junction kept 9 bases outside the gene matches. This CDR3 region has 17 residues. Germline V gene sequence: CDR1 SGHAT, CDR2 FQNNGV. CDR3 DNA sequence: TGTGCCAGCAGCAGTTCGTTCGGGACTAGCGGGTACAATGAGCAGTTCTTC. It translates to CASSSSFGTSGYNEQFF.

J is TRBJ2-4 and V is TRBV4-2; the match to TRBD2 covers 7 bases. The CDR3 covers 22 residues. Trimming removed 0 bases from V and 0 bases from J; junction bases left unmatched: 20. CDR1 LGHNA and CDR2 YNFKEQ come from the germline V gene. CDR3 DNA: TGTGCCAGCAGCCAAGATGAGGTAGCGAGCGGGACCGGTAGGGGAGCCAAAAACATTCAGTACTTC. As protein: CASSQDEVASGTGRGAKNIQYF.

There are a few counts of this clonotype. J is TRBJ1-2 and V is TRBV12-3 or TRBV12-4, with 7 nucleotides matching TRBD1. This CDR3 spans 12 amino acids. V dropped 1 base and J dropped 13; count of bases not matched to a gene: 6. This chain's CDR3 is CASSLDRGERTF. In nucleotides, the CDR3 is TGTGCCAGCAGTTTAGACAGGGGAGAACGCACCTTC.

This chain uses TRBV29-1 with TRBJ2-3, with D maybe TRBD1 (6 bases). Trimming shortened V by 2 bases and J by 2 bases, and 14 bases separated the two germline ends. The germline V gene has CDR1 SQVTM and CDR2 ANQGSEA. The CDR3 totals 15 residues. DNA of the CDR3: TGCAGCGTTGAATCCGGGACACTACTCACAGATACGCAGTATTTT. Amino acid sequence: CSVESGTLLTDTQYF.

The chain is built from TRBV3-1 and TRBJ1-1; D gene ambiguous. Germline CDR1 and CDR2: LGHDT and YNNKEL (reference sequence). The V end lost 0 bases, the J end lost 7 bases, and 12 bases lay between the germline ends. The length of the CDR3 is 14 residues. As DNA, the CDR3 is TGTGCCAGCAGCCAAGAGAGTAGAGGCGGTGAAGCTTTCTTT. Protein: CASSQESRGGEAFF. The variable domain in full, with the rest retrieved from reference TRBV3-1 and TRBJ1-1, is DTAVSQTPKYLVTQMGNDKSIKCEQNLGHDTMYWYKQDSKKFLKIMFSYNNKELIINETVPNRFSPKSPDKAHLNLHINSLELGDSAVYFCASSQESRGGEAFFGQGTRLTVV.

Here the CDR3 DNA reads TGCAGTGCTAGCCGCCTTAACAATGAGCAGTTCTTC. Translating it yields CSASRLNNEQFF. V gene TRBV20-1 combines with J gene TRBJ2-1; no clear D gene. The V gene lost 3 bases and the J gene lost 5 bases, with 8 bases spanning the gap. Germline CDR1 DFQATT, CDR2 SNEGSKA (reference sequence). The CDR3 spans 12 residues.

The chain employs TRBV2 and TRBJ1-5; D remains ambiguous. Trimming cost V 4 bases and J 6 bases, with 10 bases left between them. Germline V gives CDR1 SNHLY, CDR2 FYNNEI. This CDR3 is built from 13 residues. The DNA of the CDR3 is TGTGCCAGCAGTGGTGGCAGCGTTCAGCCCCAGCATTTT. Amino acid sequence: CASSGGSVQPQHF.